This T cell receptor beta chain comes out of a study of cytomegalovirus exposure and HLA in healthy donors. Study-wide context: Genotyping of 300 to 450 donors showed that 65% to 90% belonged to the Caucasian-associated ancestry cluster.

Vbeta (60) and Jbeta (13) primers were used in the PCR. Using immunoSEQ multiplex PCR, the repertoire was profiled, and TCRdb retains in-frame clones only, with some absent. The table shows 100,000 to 130,000 clones, with 73% occurring only once. The V segment lost 1 base and the J segment 3 bases; nucleotides outside the gene matches: 9. The CDR3 is 16 residues long. Germline V gene data show CDR1 as SGHRS and CDR2 as YFSETQ. What was sequenced was PBMCs. The sequence was obtained from a man aged 30 to 45 in good health and CMV-seronegative. V usage is TRBV5-1 and J usage is TRBJ2-7; 8 nucleotides match TRBD1. In DNA form, the CDR3 reads TGCGCCAGCAGCTTGAACTCCGGGACAGGCATCTACGAGCAGTACTTC. This gives the protein CASSLNSGTGIYEQYF.